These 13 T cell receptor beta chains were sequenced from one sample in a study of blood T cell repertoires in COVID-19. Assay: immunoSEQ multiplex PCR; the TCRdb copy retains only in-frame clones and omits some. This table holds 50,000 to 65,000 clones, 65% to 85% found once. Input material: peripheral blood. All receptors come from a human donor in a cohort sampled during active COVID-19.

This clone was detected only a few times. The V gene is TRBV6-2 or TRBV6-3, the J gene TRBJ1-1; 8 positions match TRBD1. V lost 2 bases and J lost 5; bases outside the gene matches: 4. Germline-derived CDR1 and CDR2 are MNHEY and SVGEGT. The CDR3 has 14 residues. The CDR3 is CASSYPGGKTEAFF. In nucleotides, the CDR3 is TGTGCCAGCAGTTACCCAGGGGGCAAAACTGAAGCTTTCTTT.

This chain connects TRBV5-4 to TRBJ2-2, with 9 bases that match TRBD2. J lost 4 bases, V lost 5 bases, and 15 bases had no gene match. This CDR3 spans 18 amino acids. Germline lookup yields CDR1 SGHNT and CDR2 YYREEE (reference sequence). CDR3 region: CASSPAPQAGGLTGELFF. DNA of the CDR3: TGTGCCAGCAGTCCTGCTCCCCAAGCGGGAGGACTCACCGGGGAGCTGTTTTTT. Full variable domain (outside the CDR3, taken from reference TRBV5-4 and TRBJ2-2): ETGVTQSPTHLIKTRGQQVTLRCSSQSGHNTVSWYQQALGQGPQFIFQYYREEENGRGNFPPRFSGLQFPNYSSELNVNALELDDSALYLCASSPAPQAGGLTGELFFGEGSRLTVL.

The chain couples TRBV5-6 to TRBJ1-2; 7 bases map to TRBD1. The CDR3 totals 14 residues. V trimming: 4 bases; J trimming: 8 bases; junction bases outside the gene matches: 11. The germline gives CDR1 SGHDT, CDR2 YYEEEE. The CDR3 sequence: CASSLGTEWEGYTF. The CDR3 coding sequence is TGTGCCAGCAGCCTAGGGACAGAATGGGAGGGCTACACCTTC. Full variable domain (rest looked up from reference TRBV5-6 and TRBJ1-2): DAGVTQSPTHLIKTRGQQVTLRCSPKSGHDTVSWYQQALGQGPQFIFQYYEEEERQRGNFPDRFSGHQFPNYSSELNVNALLLGDSALYLCASSLGTEWEGYTFGSGTRLTVV.

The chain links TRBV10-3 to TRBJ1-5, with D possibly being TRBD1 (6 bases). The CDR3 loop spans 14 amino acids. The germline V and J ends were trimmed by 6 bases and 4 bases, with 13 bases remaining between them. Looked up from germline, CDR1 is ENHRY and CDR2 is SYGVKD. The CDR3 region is CAISTGSQNQPQHF. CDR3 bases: TGTGCCATCAGCACAGGGTCGCAAAATCAGCCCCAGCATTTT.

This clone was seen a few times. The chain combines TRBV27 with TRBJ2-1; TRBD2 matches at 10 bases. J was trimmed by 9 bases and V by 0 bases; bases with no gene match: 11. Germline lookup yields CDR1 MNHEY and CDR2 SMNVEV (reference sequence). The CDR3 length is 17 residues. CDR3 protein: CASSLSLPASGSGEQFF. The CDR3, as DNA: TGTGCCAGCAGTTTATCCCTTCCGGCTAGCGGGAGTGGTGAGCAGTTCTTC.

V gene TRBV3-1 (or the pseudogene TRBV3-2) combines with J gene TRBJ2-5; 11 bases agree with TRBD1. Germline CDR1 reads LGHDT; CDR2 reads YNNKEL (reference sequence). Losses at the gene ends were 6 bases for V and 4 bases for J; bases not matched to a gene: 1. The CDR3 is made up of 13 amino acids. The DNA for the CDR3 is TGTGCCAGCAGAGGGACAGGGGGAGAGACCCAGTACTTC. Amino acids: CASRGTGGETQYF.

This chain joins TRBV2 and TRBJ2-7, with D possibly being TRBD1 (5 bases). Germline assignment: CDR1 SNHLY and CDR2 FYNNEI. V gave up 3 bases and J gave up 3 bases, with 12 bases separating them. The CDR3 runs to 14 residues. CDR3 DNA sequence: TGTGCCAGCAGTGATCAGGGTGGCGGCTACGAGCAGTACTTC. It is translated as CASSDQGGGYEQYF.

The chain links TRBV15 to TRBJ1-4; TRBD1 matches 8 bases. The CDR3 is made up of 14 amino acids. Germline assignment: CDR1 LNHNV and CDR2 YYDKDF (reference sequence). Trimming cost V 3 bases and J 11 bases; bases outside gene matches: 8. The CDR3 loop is CATSSGAQGDKLFF. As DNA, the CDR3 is TGTGCCACCAGCAGTGGAGCACAGGGGGACAAACTGTTTTTT.

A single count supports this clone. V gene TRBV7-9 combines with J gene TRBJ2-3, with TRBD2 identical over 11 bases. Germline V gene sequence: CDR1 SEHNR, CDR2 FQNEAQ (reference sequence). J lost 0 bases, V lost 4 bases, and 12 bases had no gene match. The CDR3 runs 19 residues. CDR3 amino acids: CASSSLFDRLAGSTDTQYF. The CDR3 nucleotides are TGTGCCAGCAGCTCCCTCTTTGATCGACTAGCGGGAAGCACAGATACGCAGTATTTT.

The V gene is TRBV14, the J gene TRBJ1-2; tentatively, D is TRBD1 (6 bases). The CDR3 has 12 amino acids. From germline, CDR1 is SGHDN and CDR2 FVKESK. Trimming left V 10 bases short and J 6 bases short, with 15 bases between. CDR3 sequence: CATGRRGDGYTF. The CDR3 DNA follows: TGTGCCACCGGGCGCAGGGGCGATGGCTACACCTTC.

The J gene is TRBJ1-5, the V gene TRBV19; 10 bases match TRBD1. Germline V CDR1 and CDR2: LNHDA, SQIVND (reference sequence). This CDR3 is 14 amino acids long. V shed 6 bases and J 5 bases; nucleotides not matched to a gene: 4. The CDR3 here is CASSDRGLDQPQHF. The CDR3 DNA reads TGTGCCAGTAGCGACAGGGGGCTTGATCAGCCCCAGCATTTT.

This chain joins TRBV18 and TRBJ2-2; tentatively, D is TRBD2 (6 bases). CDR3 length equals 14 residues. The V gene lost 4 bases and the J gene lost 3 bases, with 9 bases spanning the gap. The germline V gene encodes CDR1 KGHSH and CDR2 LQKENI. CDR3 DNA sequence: TGTGCCAGCTCACTCGGGGGAGACACCGGGGAGCTGTTTTTT. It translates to CASSLGGDTGELFF.

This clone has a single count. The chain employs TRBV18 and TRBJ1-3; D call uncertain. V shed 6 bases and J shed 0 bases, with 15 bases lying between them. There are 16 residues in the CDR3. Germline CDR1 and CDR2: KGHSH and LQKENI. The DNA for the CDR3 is TGTGCCAGCTCCCCCAGAGAGGGAAACTCTGGAAACACCATATATTTT. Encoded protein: CASSPREGNSGNTIYF.